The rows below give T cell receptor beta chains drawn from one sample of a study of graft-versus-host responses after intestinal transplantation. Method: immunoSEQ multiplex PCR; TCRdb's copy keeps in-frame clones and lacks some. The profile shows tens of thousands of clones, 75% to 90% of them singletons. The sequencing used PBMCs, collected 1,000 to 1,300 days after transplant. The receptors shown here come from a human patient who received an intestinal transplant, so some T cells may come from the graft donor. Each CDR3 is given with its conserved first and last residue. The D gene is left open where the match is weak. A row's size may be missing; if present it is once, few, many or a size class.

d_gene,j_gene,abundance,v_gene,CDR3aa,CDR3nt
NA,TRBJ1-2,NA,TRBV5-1,CASSSSGLRQEGYTF,TGCGCCAGCAGCTCCTCCGGCCTCCGGCAGGAAGGCTACACCTTC
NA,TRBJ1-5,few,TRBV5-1,CASSPNPSNQPQHF,TGCGCCAGCAGCCCGAATCCGAGCAATCAGCCCCAGCATTTT
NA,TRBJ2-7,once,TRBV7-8,CASSLVGDLLDEQYF,TGTGCCAGCAGCTTAGTCGGGGATTTGTTGGACGAGCAGTACTTC
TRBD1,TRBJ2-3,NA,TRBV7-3,CASSSTGAHTDTQYF,TGTGCCAGCAGCTCGACAGGGGCCCACACAGATACGCAGTATTTT
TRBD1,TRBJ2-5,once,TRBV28,CASSNPTGKVETQYF,TGTGCCAGCAGTAACCCGACAGGGAAGGTGGAGACCCAGTACTTC
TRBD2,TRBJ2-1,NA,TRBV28,CASSLPTSGSRGSYNEQFF,TGTGCCAGCAGTTTACCGACTAGCGGGAGCCGGGGCTCCTACAATGAGCAGTTCTTC
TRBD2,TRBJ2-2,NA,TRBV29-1,CSVRLAENTGELFF,TGCAGCGTTAGACTAGCGGAGAACACCGGGGAGCTGTTTTTT
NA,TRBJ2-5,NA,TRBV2,CASTQETQYF,TGTGCCAGCACGCAAGAGACCCAGTACTTC
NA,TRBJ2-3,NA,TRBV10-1,CASSTQGYTDTQYF,TGCGCCAGCAGCACTCAAGGGTACACAGATACGCAGTATTTT
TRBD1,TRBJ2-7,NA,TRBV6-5,CASSFGTATYEQYF,TGTGCCAGCAGCTTCGGGACAGCAACCTACGAGCAGTACTTC
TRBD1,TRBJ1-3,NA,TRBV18,CASSPGQGAGNTIYF,TGTGCCAGCTCACCGGGGCAGGGGGCTGGAAACACCATATATTTT
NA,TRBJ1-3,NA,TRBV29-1,CSVRSSSGNTIYF,TGCAGCGTCCGAAGTTCCTCTGGAAACACCATATATTTT
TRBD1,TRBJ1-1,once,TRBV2,CASRLRTGVDTEAFF,TGTGCCAGCAGACTCCGGACAGGGGTGGACACTGAAGCTTTCTTT
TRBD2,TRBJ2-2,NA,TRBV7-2,CASSFSRLAGDLPSRGLFF,TGTGCCAGCAGCTTTTCGAGACTAGCGGGAGATTTACCTTCAAGGGGGCTGTTTTTT
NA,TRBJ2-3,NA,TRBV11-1,CASSTDTQYF,TGTGCCAGCAGCACAGATACGCAGTATTTT
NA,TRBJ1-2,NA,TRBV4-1,CASSQAIPYGYTF,TGCGCCAGCAGCCAAGCTATACCCTATGGCTACACCTTC
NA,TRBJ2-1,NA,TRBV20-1,CSARDSYEQFF,TGCAGTGCTAGAGATAGCTATGAGCAGTTCTTC
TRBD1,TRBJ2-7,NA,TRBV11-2,CASSYGTGWAYEQYF,TGTGCCAGCAGCTATGGGACAGGGTGGGCCTACGAGCAGTACTTC
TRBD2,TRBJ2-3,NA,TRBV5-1,CASSLAGRGGPDTQYF,TGCGCCAGCAGCTTGGCAGGGCGGGGGGGTCCAGATACGCAGTATTTT
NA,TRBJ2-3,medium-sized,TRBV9,CASSVVGFPDTQYF,TGTGCCAGCAGCGTAGTTGGGTTCCCAGATACGCAGTATTTT
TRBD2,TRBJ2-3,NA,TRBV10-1,CASSDGAGATDTQYF,TGCGCCAGCAGTGATGGAGCGGGAGCCACAGATACGCAGTATTTT
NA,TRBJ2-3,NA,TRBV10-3,CAISPRQRDTQYF,TGTGCCATCAGTCCGCGACAGAGGGATACGCAGTATTTT
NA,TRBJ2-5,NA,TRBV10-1,CASSEGAEQETQYF,TGCGCCAGCAGTGAGGGGGCCGAGCAAGAGACCCAGTACTTC
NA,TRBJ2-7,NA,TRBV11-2,CASSLGGAWGYEQYF,TGTGCCAGCAGCTTAGGCGGGGCTTGGGGTTACGAGCAGTACTTC
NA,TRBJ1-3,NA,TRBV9,CASSVGISSGNTIYF,TGTGCCAGCAGCGTCGGCATAAGCTCTGGAAACACCATATATTTT
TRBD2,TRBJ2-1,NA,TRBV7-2,CASSLGGTSVGNEQFF,TGTGCCAGCAGCTTAGGGGGGACTAGCGTTGGCAATGAGCAGTTCTTC
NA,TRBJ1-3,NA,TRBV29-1,CSVAGAGAGNTIYF,TGCAGCGTTGCGGGTGCAGGGGCTGGAAACACCATATATTTT
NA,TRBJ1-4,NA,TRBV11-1,CASSSTGRNEKLFF,TGTGCCAGCAGCTCGACAGGACGGAATGAAAAACTGTTTTTT
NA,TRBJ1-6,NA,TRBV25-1,CASSGDGNSPLHF,TGTGCCAGCAGTGGAGACGGCAATTCACCCCTCCACTTT
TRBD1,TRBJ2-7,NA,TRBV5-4,CAIRNSGQGIYYEQYF,TGTGCCATCAGAAATTCGGGACAGGGGATTTACTACGAGCAGTACTTC
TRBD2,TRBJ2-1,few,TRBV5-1,CASTLAGRKDNEQFF,TGCGCCAGCACCCTAGCGGGACGAAAAGACAATGAGCAGTTCTTC